This is a list of T cell receptor beta chains from one sample in a study of T-cell reconstitution after alpha-beta-depleted transplantation in children. TCRdb re-called the PCR reads through MiXCR, storing one row per CDR3 protein. The repertoire holds about 360,000 distinct CDR3 sequences, roughly 14% seen once, with 4.3% in the top ten. The sequences come from PBMCs, collected from the stem cell graft. The receptors originated from a human donor who donated a stem cell graft to a child with Fanconi anemia. The CDR3 runs from the conserved cysteine through the conserved F or W. The D gene is left open where the match is weak. Rows give clone size only sometimes, using once, few, many, or a class for an expanded clone.

TRBJ2-3 TRBV10-1 NA many CASSDGSTQYF TGCGCCAGCAGTGACGGGAGTACGCAGTATTTT
TRBJ2-3 TRBV29-1 NA few CSLYSGGSTDTQYF TGCAGCCTATACAGTGGGGGAAGCACAGATACGCAGTATTTT
TRBJ1-6 TRBV5-1 NA many CASSLGQNNSPLHF TGCGCCAGCAGCTTGGGACAGAATAATTCACCCCTCCACTTT
TRBJ1-4 TRBV5-1 NA NA CASSLDGRENEKLFF TGCGCCAGCAGCTTGGACGGCAGGGAAAATGAAAAACTGTTTTTT
TRBJ1-2 TRBV28 NA NA CATQRPQGSHGYTF TGTGCCACTCAACGCCCTCAGGGTAGCCATGGCTACACCTTC
TRBJ1-2 TRBV7-9 NA many CASSLGADGYTF TGTGCCAGCAGCTTAGGGGCGGATGGCTACACCTTC
TRBJ1-1 TRBV5-1 NA NA CASSQYGLRDTQAFF TGCGCCAGCAGCCAGTATGGGTTAAGGGACACTCAAGCTTTCTTT
TRBJ1-1 TRBV7-9 NA many CASSLPAPYSNTEAFF TGTGCCAGCAGCTTACCTGCTCCCTATTCGAACACTGAAGCTTTCTTT
TRBJ1-4 TRBV7-2 NA many CASSRRGRDEKLFF TGTGCCAGCAGCCGACGCGGGAGAGATGAAAAACTGTTTTTT
TRBJ2-2 TRBV5-1 TRBD1 NA CASSLVGQGNTGELFF TGCGCCAGCAGCTTGGTCGGACAGGGTAACACCGGGGAGCTGTTTTTT
TRBJ2-2 TRBV7-2 NA few CASSPRIGELFF TGTGCCAGCAGCCCTAGGATCGGGGAGCTGTTTTTT
TRBJ1-2 TRBV12-3/TRBV12-4 NA NA CASAQGHYGYTF TGTGCCAGCGCCCAGGGCCACTATGGCTACACCTTC
TRBJ2-1 TRBV5-1 TRBD1 NA CASSSQGAVLFEQFF TGCGCCAGCAGCTCTCAGGGGGCGGTTCTATTTGAGCAGTTCTTC
TRBJ1-1 TRBV29-1 TRBD1 NA CSVDTGQGGSTEAFF TGCAGCGTTGACACGGGACAGGGGGGTAGCACTGAAGCTTTCTTT
TRBJ2-5 TRBV5-1 NA NA CASSLERGPSETQYF TGCGCCAGCAGCTTGGAACGGGGGCCCTCAGAGACCCAGTACTTC
TRBJ2-5 TRBV12-3/TRBV12-4 NA NA CASSLLEFQETQYF TGTGCCAGCAGTTTACTGGAATTCCAAGAGACCCAGTACTTC
TRBJ2-3 TRBV5-5 TRBD1 few CASSGDSSTDTQYF TGTGCCAGCAGCGGGGACAGTTCCACAGATACGCAGTATTTT
TRBJ1-1 TRBV18 NA NA CASLAGLLMNTEAFF TGTGCCAGCCTCGCGGGCCTTTTAATGAACACTGAAGCTTTCTTT
TRBJ1-1 TRBV12-3/TRBV12-4 NA few CASAGEGRPEAFF TGTGCCAGCGCGGGTGAGGGACGCCCTGAAGCTTTCTTT
TRBJ1-1 TRBV6-5 NA many CASSSKPPGHEAFF TGTGCCAGCAGTTCCAAGCCGCCGGGCCATGAAGCTTTCTTT
TRBJ1-2 TRBV6-1 NA once CASSHTGGGYGYTF TGTGCCAGCAGCCACACGGGGGGAGGCTATGGCTACACCTTC
TRBJ2-5 TRBV20-1 NA few CSARDYRGTQYF TGCAGTGCTAGAGATTATAGAGGGACCCAGTACTTC
TRBJ2-1 TRBV9 TRBD1 NA CASSVAGQGRREQFF TGTGCCAGCAGCGTAGCTGGACAGGGGAGAAGAGAGCAGTTCTTC
TRBJ1-1 TRBV20-1 TRBD1 many CSARPDRLTEAFF TGCAGTGCTAGACCGGACAGGCTCACTGAAGCTTTCTTT
TRBJ2-5 TRBV18 TRBD2 NA CASSPARLAETQYF TGTGCCAGCTCACCGGCTCGACTAGCGGAGACCCAGTACTTC
TRBJ2-3 TRBV4-2 NA few CASSPSVGGGDTQYF TGTGCCAGCAGCCCCTCAGTAGGCGGTGGGGATACGCAGTATTTT
TRBJ2-5 TRBV7-2 TRBD2 few CASSLAPSGGYQETQYF TGTGCCAGCAGCTTAGCCCCTAGCGGGGGGTACCAAGAGACCCAGTACTTC
TRBJ2-1 TRBV12-3/TRBV12-4 NA NA CASRLNSRNEQFF TGTGCCAGCAGACTGAATTCAAGGAATGAGCAGTTCTTC
TRBJ2-3 TRBV5-1 TRBD1 many CASSPWTGADTQYF TGCGCCAGCAGCCCCTGGACAGGTGCAGATACGCAGTATTTT
TRBJ1-6 TRBV6-2/TRBV6-3 TRBD1 few CATTDRGAYSPLHF TGTGCCACGACGGACAGGGGCGCATATTCACCCCTCCACTTT
TRBJ2-5 TRBV20-1 TRBD2 many CSAGETSYGETQYF TGCAGTGCTGGGGAGACTAGCTATGGAGAGACCCAGTACTTC